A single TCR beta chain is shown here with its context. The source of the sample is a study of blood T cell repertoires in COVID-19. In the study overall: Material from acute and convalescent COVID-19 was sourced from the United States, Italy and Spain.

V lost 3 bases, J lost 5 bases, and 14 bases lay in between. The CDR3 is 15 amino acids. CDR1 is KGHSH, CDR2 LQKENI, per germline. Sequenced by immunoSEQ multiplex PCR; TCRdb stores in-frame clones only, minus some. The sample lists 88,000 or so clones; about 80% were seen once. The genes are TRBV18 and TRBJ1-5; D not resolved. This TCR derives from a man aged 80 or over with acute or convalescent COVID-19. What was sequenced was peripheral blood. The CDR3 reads CASSPYGRLDQPQHF. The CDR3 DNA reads TGTGCCAGCTCACCCTACGGGAGGCTGGATCAGCCCCAGCATTTT.